This TCR beta chain was found in a study of T cell changes during pregnancy in multiple sclerosis. Germline CDR1 and CDR2: SGHTA and FQGNSA. This CDR3 spans 14 amino acids. V was clipped by 2 bases and J by 5 bases, with 12 bases between them. Repertoires were generated with immunoSEQ multiplex PCR, while TCRdb's copy carries only in-frame clones and drops some. The data hold about 77,000 clones, with approximately 90% observed a single time. The TCR comes from a female donor with multiple sclerosis, enrolled in a pregnancy study. Sequencing was performed on peripheral blood, taken before pregnancy. The V call is TRBV7-2, the J call TRBJ2-5, with D hard to call. The CDR3 DNA follows: TGTGCCAGCAGCTTATTCCCTAGTAGTGAGACCCAGTACTTC. Translation gives CASSLFPSSETQYF.